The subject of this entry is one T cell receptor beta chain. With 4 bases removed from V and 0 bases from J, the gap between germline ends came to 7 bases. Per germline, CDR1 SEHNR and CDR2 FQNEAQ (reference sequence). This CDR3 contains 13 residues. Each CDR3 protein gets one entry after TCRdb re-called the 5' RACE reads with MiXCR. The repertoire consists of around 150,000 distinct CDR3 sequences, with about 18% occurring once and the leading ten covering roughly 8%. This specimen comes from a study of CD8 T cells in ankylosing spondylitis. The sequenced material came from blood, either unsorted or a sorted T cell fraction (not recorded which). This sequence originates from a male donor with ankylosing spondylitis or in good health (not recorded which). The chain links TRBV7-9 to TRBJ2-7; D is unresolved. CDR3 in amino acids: CASSSGLSYEQYF. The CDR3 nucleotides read TGTGCCAGCAGCTCGGGTCTCTCCTACGAGCAGTACTTC.